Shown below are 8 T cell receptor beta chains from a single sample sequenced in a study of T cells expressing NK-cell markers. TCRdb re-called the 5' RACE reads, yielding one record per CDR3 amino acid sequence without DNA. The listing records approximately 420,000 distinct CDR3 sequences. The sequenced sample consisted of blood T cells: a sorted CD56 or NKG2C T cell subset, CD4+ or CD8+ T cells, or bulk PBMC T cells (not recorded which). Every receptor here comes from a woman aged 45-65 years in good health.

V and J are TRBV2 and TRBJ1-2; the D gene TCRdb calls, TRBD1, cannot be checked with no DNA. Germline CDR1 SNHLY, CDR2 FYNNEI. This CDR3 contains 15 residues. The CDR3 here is CASRPVGQGSYGYTF.

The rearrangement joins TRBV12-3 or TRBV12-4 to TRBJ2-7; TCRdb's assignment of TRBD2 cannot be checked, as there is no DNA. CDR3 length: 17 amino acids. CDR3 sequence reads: CASSPGTSGRLTYEQYF.

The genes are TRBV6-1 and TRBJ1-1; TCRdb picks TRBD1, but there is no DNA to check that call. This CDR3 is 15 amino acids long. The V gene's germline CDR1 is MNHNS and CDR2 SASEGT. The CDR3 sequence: CASSEWIRENTEAFF.

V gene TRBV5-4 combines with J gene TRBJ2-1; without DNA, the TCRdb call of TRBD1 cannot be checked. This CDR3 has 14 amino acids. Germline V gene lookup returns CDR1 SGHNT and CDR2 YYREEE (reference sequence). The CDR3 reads CASSLDLGGGEQFF.

CDR3 region: CASSPEQAGGVDTQYF. The chain uses TRBV7-2 and TRBJ2-3; TCRdb's D gene call, TRBD2, goes unchecked for lack of DNA. The CDR3 consists of 16 residues. Germline lookup yields CDR1 SGHTA and CDR2 FQGNSA.

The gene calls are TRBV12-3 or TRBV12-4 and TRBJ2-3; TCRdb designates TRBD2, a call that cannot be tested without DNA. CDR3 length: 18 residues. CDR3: CASSLKGLAASSTDTQYF.

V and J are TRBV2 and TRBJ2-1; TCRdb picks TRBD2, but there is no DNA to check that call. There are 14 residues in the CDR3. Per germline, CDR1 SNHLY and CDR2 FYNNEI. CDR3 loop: CASMGDGSMNEQFF.

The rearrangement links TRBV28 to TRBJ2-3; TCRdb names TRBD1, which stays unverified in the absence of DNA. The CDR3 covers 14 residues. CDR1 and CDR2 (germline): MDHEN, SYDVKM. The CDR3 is CASSLQGWTDTQYF.